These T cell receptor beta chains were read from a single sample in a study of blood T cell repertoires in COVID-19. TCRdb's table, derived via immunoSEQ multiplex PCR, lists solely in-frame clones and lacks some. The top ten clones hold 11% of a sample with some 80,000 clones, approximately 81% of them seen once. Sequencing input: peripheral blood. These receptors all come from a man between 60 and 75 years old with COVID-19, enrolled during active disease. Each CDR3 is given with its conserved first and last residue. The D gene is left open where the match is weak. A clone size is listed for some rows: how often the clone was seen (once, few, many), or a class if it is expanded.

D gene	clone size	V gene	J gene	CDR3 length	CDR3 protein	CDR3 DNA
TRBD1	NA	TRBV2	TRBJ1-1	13	CASRQTGVNEAFF	TGTGCCAGCAGACAAACAGGGGTTAATGAAGCTTTCTTT
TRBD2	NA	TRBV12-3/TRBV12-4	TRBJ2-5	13	CASSSREGETQYF	TGTGCCAGCAGTTCAAGGGAGGGGGAGACCCAGTACTTC
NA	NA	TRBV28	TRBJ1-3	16	CASSLAIDFSGNTIYF	TGTGCCAGCAGTTTAGCGATAGACTTCTCTGGAAACACCATATATTTT
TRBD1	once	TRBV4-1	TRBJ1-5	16	CASSHRTGDAGQPQHF	TGCGCCAGCAGCCACAGGACAGGGGACGCGGGTCAGCCCCAGCATTTT
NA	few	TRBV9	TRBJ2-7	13	CASSVAGRGEQYF	TGTGCCAGCAGCGTAGCTGGAAGGGGCGAGCAGTACTTC
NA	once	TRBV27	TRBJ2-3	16	CASSLGGWKLGDTQYF	TGTGCCAGCAGTTTAGGCGGGTGGAAGCTGGGAGATACGCAGTATTTT
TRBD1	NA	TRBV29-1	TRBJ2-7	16	CSVGGTGADESYEQYF	TGCAGCGTAGGGGGGACAGGGGCCGATGAGTCCTACGAGCAGTACTTC
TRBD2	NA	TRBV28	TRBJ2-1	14	CASRAGGLSNEQFF	TGTGCCAGCAGAGCGGGGGGGCTCTCCAATGAGCAGTTCTTC
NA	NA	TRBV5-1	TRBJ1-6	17	CASSPSLSGLDNSPLHF	TGCGCCAGCAGCCCATCCCTATCGGGACTGGATAATTCACCCCTCCACTTT
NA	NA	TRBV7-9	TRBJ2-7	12	CASSFHRYEQYF	TGTGCCAGCAGCTTCCACCGGTACGAGCAGTACTTC
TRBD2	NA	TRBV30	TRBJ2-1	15	CAWSVGTSVYNEQFF	TGTGCCTGGAGTGTAGGGACTAGCGTATACAATGAGCAGTTCTTC
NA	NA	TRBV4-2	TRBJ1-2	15	CASSQGGGAGYGYTF	TGTGCCAGCAGCCAAGGCGGGGGCGCAGGCTATGGCTACACCTTC
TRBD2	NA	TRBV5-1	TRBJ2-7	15	CASTLLGGSSYEQYF	TGCGCCAGCACCTTGCTGGGGGGGAGCTCCTACGAGCAGTACTTC
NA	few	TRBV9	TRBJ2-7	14	CASSVGGSTTEQYF	TGTGCCAGCAGCGTAGGTGGCAGTACAACCGAGCAGTACTTC
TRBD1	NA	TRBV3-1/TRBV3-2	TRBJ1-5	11	CASSHRGAQHF	TGTGCCAGCAGCCACAGGGGGGCCCAGCATTTT
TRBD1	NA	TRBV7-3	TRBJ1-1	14	CASSSGQGDTEAFF	TGTGCCAGCAGCTCGGGACAGGGGGACACTGAAGCTTTCTTT
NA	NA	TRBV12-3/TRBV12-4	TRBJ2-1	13	CASRPGAEGEQFF	TGTGCCAGCAGACCTGGCGCGGAGGGGGAGCAGTTCTTC
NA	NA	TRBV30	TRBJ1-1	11	CAWSVSSEAFF	TGTGCCTGGAGCGTGAGTTCTGAAGCTTTCTTT
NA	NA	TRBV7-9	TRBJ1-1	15	CASRTTGGEDTEAFF	TGTGCCAGCAGAACGACCGGGGGTGAGGACACTGAAGCTTTCTTT
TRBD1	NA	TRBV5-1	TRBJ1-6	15	CASSLEGTVDSPLHF	TGCGCCAGCAGCTTGGAAGGGACAGTGGATTCACCCCTCCACTTT
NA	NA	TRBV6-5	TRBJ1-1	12	CASRTGLTEAFF	TGTGCCAGCAGAACAGGGCTCACTGAAGCTTTCTTT
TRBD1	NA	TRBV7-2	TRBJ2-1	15	CASSSWGQGDNEQFF	TGTGCCAGCAGCTCGTGGGGACAGGGCGACAATGAGCAGTTCTTC
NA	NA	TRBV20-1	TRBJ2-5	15	CSASITDSSPETQYF	TGCAGTGCTAGTATTACAGATTCTAGCCCGGAGACCCAGTACTTC
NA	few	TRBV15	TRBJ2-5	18	CATSRDRGGSENQETQYF	TGTGCCACCAGCAGAGATAGGGGCGGCTCGGAGAACCAAGAGACCCAGTACTTC
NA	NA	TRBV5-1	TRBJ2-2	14	CASSSGTTTGELFF	TGCGCCAGCAGCTCAGGGACAACCACCGGGGAGCTGTTTTTT
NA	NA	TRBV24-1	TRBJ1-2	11	CATSEEGGYTF	TGTGCCACCAGTGAAGAGGGAGGCTACACCTTC
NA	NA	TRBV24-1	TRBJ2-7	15	CATSDPRQDAYEQYF	TGTGCCACCAGTGATCCTCGACAGGATGCCTACGAGCAGTACTTC
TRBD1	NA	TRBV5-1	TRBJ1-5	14	CASSPTGGSQPQHF	TGCGCCAGCAGCCCGACAGGGGGATCTCAGCCCCAGCATTTT
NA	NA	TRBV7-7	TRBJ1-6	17	CASSLEGQGLNNSPLHF	TGTGCCAGCAGCTTAGAAGGGCAGGGGTTAAATAATTCACCCCTCCACTTT
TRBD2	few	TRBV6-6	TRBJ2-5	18	CASSPGTSGRGRQETQYF	TGTGCCAGCAGTCCCGGGACTAGCGGGAGGGGCCGCCAAGAGACCCAGTACTTC
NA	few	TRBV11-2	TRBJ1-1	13	CASSPRKNTEAFF	TGTGCCAGCAGCCCGCGAAAAAACACTGAAGCTTTCTTT
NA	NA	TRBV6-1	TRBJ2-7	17	CASSDIYQRTASYEQYF	TGTGCCAGCAGTGACATATACCAACGGACAGCAAGCTACGAGCAGTACTTC
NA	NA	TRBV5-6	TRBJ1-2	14	CASSLSTGETGYTF	TGTGCCAGCAGCTTGTCGACAGGAGAGACTGGCTACACCTTC
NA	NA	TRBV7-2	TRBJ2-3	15	CASSLEGRGSDTQYF	TGTGCCAGCAGCTTAGAGGGGCGGGGTTCAGATACGCAGTATTTT
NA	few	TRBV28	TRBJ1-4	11	CASSLTGSLFF	TGTGCCAGCAGTTTAACAGGGTCACTGTTTTTT
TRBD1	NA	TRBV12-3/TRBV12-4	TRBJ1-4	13	CASRTGANEKLFF	TGTGCCAGCCGGACAGGGGCTAATGAAAAACTGTTTTTT
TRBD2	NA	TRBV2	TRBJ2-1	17	CASSEGSGGDGNNEQFF	TGTGCCAGCAGTGAGGGCAGCGGGGGAGACGGCAATAATGAGCAGTTCTTC
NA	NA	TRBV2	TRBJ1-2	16	CASRKSAGANNYGYTF	TGTGCCAGCAGGAAAAGTGCAGGGGCGAATAACTATGGCTACACCTTC
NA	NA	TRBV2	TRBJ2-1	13	CASSVGGHNEQFF	TGTGCCAGCAGTGTGGGAGGCCACAATGAGCAGTTCTTC
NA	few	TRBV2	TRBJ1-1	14	CASTQSSLNTEAFF	TGTGCCAGCACCCAATCGAGCCTGAACACTGAAGCTTTCTTT
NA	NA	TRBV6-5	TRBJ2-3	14	CASQRGGPTDTQYF	TGTGCCAGCCAAAGGGGGGGCCCCACAGATACGCAGTATTTT
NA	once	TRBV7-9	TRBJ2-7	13	CASAKRENLEQYF	TGTGCCAGCGCCAAAAGAGAGAATCTCGAGCAGTACTTC
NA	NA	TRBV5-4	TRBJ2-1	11	CASSFREEQFF	TGTGCCAGCAGCTTCCGGGAAGAGCAGTTCTTC
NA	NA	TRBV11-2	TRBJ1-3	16	CASSLAGLSSGNTIYF	TGTGCCAGCAGCTTAGCAGGGTTATCCTCTGGAAACACCATATATTTT
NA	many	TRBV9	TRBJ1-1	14	CASSVEGENTEAFF	TGTGCCAGCAGCGTAGAGGGGGAGAACACTGAAGCTTTCTTT
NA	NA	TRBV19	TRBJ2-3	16	CASSEGPNPITDTQYF	TGTGCCAGTAGTGAGGGCCCGAACCCTATCACAGATACGCAGTATTTT
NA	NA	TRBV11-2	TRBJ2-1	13	CASAYPGGNEQFF	TGTGCCAGCGCCTACCCAGGGGGGAATGAGCAGTTCTTC
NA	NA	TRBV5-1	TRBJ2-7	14	CASSLGSLAYEQYF	TGCGCCAGCAGCCTCGGGAGCCTTGCCTACGAGCAGTACTTC